A single sample is the source of the 9 T cell receptor beta chains below, sequenced in a study of blood T cell repertoires in COVID-19. Repertoires were generated with immunoSEQ multiplex PCR, while TCRdb's copy carries only in-frame clones and drops some. The sample lists 89,000 or so clones, 89% occurring once. Sequencing was performed on peripheral blood. The receptor set was obtained from a man between 45 and 60 years old with COVID-19, enrolled during active disease.

This clone was recorded only once. V usage is TRBV28 and J usage is TRBJ1-3; 8 bases are shared with TRBD1. V gave up 5 bases and J gave up 0 bases; unmatched junction bases: 6. There are 16 residues in the CDR3. Looked up from germline, CDR1 is MDHEN and CDR2 is SYDVKM. The CDR3, as DNA: TGTGCCAGCAGTCCCGGACAGGGCTCCTCTGGAAACACCATATATTTT. This gives the protein CASSPGQGSSGNTIYF.

In DNA form, the CDR3 reads TGTGCCAGCAGCTTAGCGCCGACAGATTCTAACTATGGCTACACCTTC. This translates into CASSLAPTDSNYGYTF. The V call is TRBV7-9, the J call TRBJ1-2; possible D gene TRBD1, 5 bases. Germline CDR1 reads SEHNR; CDR2 reads FQNEAQ (reference sequence). The length of the CDR3 is 16 residues. With 0 bases removed from V and 0 bases from J, the gap between germline ends came to 11 bases. Looking up the rest from reference TRBV7-9 and TRBJ1-2 gives the full variable domain: DTGVSQNPRHKITKRGQNVTFRCDPISEHNRLYWYRQTLGQGPEFLTYFQNEAQLEKSRLLSDRFSAERPKGSFSTLEIQRTEQGDSAMYLCASSLAPTDSNYGYTFGSGTRLTVV.

J is TRBJ1-4 and V is TRBV18; a possible D gene is TRBD1 (6 bases). Germline CDR1 and CDR2: KGHSH and LQKENI. This CDR3 contains 15 residues. Trimming left V 2 bases short and J 4 bases short, with 11 bases between. The CDR3 here is CASSPSRDNNEKLFF. The DNA for the CDR3 is TGTGCCAGCTCACCATCCCGGGACAATAATGAAAAACTGTTTTTT.

V is TRBV5-4 and J is TRBJ1-5; possible D gene TRBD1, 6 bases. This CDR3 has 12 residues. The germline V gene encodes CDR1 SGHNT and CDR2 YYREEE (reference sequence). V dropped 2 bases and J dropped 8 bases, with 8 bases sitting between them. This CDR3 reads CASSLQGKPQHF. CDR3 nucleotides: TGTGCCAGCAGCTTACAGGGAAAGCCCCAGCATTTT. The full variable domain, rest sourced from reference TRBV5-4 and TRBJ1-5, is ETGVTQSPTHLIKTRGQQVTLRCSSQSGHNTVSWYQQALGQGPQFIFQYYREEENGRGNFPPRFSGLQFPNYSSELNVNALELDDSALYLCASSLQGKPQHFGDGTRLSIL.

The rearrangement links TRBV9 to TRBJ1-2, with D possibly TRBD1 on 5 matching bases. V lost 3 bases and J 3 bases, leaving 15 bases between the germline ends. The CDR3 totals 15 residues. The germline CDR1 and CDR2 sequences are SGDLS and YYNGEE. The CDR3 nucleotides read TGTGCCAGCAGCGCGGACATCTCCTCGGACTATGGCTACACCTTC. This translates into CASSADISSDYGYTF.

The gene calls are TRBV11-2 and TRBJ2-3; 9 bases map to TRBD2. V trimming: 0 bases; J trimming: 12 bases; junction bases outside the gene matches: 10. The germline gives CDR1 SGHAT, CDR2 FQNNGV. This CDR3 is built from 15 residues. CDR3 nucleotides: TGTGCCAGCAGCTTAGAAGTTGCGGGGGGGCATAATCAGTATTTT. Amino acid sequence: CASSLEVAGGHNQYF.

As DNA, the CDR3 is TGTGCCAGCAGTTTGGCGGGGGCCCAGCATTTT. This codes for CASSLAGAQHF. V usage is TRBV28 and J usage is TRBJ1-5, with a possible D match to TRBD1 (5 bases). CDR1 is MDHEN, CDR2 SYDVKM, per germline. V was clipped by 3 bases and J by 11 bases, with 8 bases between them. CDR3 size: 11 residues. Looking up the rest from reference TRBV28 and TRBJ1-5 gives the full variable domain: DVKVTQSSRYLVKRTGEKVFLECVQDMDHENMFWYRQDPGLGLRLIYFSYDVKMKEKGDIPEGYSVSREKKERFSLILESASTNQTSMYLCASSLAGAQHFGDGTRLSIL.

The chain has TRBV10-3 and TRBJ1-6; maybe TRBD1 (5 bases). There are 13 residues in the CDR3. V was shortened by 3 bases and J by 10 bases, with 10 bases between the two germline ends. Per the germline V gene, CDR1 is ENHRY and CDR2 is SYGVKD. CDR3 sequence reads: CAISEDSFSPLHF. DNA for the CDR3: TGTGCCATCAGTGAAGACAGTTTCTCACCCCTCCACTTT.

This chain links TRBV6-5 with TRBJ1-2, with TRBD1 matching 7 bases. V lost 5 bases, J lost 4 bases, and 4 bases stayed unmatched. CDR3 length equals 13 residues. Germline CDR1 MNHEY, CDR2 SVGAGI. As DNA, the CDR3 is TGTGCCAGCAGTATGGACAGGCGCTATGGCTACACCTTC. This codes for CASSMDRRYGYTF.